Listed below are T cell receptor beta chains from one sample, sequenced in a study of CD8+ T cells in alopecia areata. TCRdb's copy holds only in-frame clones and misses some; the assay was immunoSEQ multiplex PCR. The data contain under 250,000 clones, approximately 57% of them singletons. The sequencing here drew on CD4+ T cells sorted from blood, taken at week 4, from a patient treated with tofacitinib. Source of these receptors: a human donor with alopecia areata. Both conserved end residues are trimmed from each CDR3.

TRBJ2-5	11	TRBV2	ATEGQTQETQY
TRBJ2-1	12	TRBV6-5	ASSRDRGYNEQF
TRBJ1-5	12	TRBV6-5	ASSSGQGGQPQH
TRBJ1-4	12	TRBV5-1	ASSTGDPFEKLF
TRBJ1-4	13	TRBV6-5	ASSYGGTGGEKLF
TRBJ2-3	14	TRBV4-3	ASSQDRAGTTDTQY
TRBJ1-2	13	TRBV5-5	ASSLNPAVDYGYT
TRBJ2-6	14	TRBV29-1	SVLPTGSSGANVLT
TRBJ2-3	12	TRBV4-3	ASSHRGSTDTQY
TRBJ1-1	11	TRBV29-1	SVEKQGEPEAF
TRBJ1-1	9	TRBV29-1	SALLQAEAF
TRBJ2-3	13	TRBV29-1	SVESSTASTDTQY
TRBJ1-5	11	TRBV29-1	SVVGDGNQPQH
TRBJ1-1	14	TRBV11-2	ASRVGQGALGTEAF
TRBJ1-1	12	TRBV5-6	ASSLGVFNTEAF
TRBJ2-1	13	TRBV19	ASSIALGGADEQF
TRBJ1-5	13	TRBV27	ASSLSLGMGQPQH
TRBJ2-3	11	TRBV7-7	ASSALAGHTQY